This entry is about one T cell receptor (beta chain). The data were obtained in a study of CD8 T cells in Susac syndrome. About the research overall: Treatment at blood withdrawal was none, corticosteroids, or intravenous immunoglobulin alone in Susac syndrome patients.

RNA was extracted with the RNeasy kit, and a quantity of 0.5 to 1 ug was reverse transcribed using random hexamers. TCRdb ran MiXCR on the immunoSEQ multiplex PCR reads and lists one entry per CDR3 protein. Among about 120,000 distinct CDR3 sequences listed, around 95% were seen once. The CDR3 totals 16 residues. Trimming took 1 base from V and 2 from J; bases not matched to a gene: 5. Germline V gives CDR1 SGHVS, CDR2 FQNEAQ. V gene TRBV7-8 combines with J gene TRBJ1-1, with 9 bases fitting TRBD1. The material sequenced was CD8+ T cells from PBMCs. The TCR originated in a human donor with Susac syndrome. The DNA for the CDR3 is TGTGCCAGCAGCTTAGAGACAGGGGGTCTCAACACTGAAGCTTTCTTT. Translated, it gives CASSLETGGLNTEAFF.